These T cell receptor beta chains were read from a single sample in a study of T cell responses to AZD1222 COVID-19 vaccine. Sequencing was performed with immunoSEQ multiplex PCR; in TCRdb, only in-frame clones are kept and a portion is missing. The repertoire holds around 130,000 clones, with around 94% as singletons. The sample was peripheral blood, taken on day 0 of AZD1222 vaccination. The source is an adult in good health. Each CDR3 is given with its conserved first and last residue. Fields, in order: clone size, J gene, V gene, D gene, CDR3 DNA, CDR3 protein. D genes are given only for firm matches. Size is omitted from some rows. Given values are once, few, many or a class for expanded clones.

size: once
J: TRBJ2-6
V: TRBV13
D: TRBD1
DNA: TGTGCCAGCAGCCCGGGACAGGGTCTCTCTGGGGCCAACGTCCTGACTTTC
CDR3: CASSPGQGLSGANVLTF

size: NA
J: TRBJ2-7
V: TRBV5-6
D: TRBD1
DNA: TGTGCCAGCAGCATCCCGGGACAGAAATACGAGCAGTACTTC
CDR3: CASSIPGQKYEQYF

size: NA
J: TRBJ1-1
V: TRBV11-1
D: TRBD1
DNA: TGTGCCAGCAGGGGGGGACAGGTCGGCACTGAAGCTTTCTTT
CDR3: CASRGGQVGTEAFF

size: NA
J: TRBJ2-1
V: TRBV20-1
D: NA
DNA: TGCAGTGCTGATAGGAACAATGAGCAGTTCTTC
CDR3: CSADRNNEQFF

size: NA
J: TRBJ1-6
V: TRBV15
D: NA
DNA: TGTGCCACCAGCAGAGCCGTTAGTGGTTCACCCCTCCACTTT
CDR3: CATSRAVSGSPLHF

size: NA
J: TRBJ2-4
V: TRBV19
D: NA
DNA: TGTGCCAGTAGTAATGGCAGGGACCAAAACATTCAGTACTTC
CDR3: CASSNGRDQNIQYF

size: NA
J: TRBJ2-1
V: TRBV28
D: NA
DNA: TGTGCCAGCAGTTTTTCTGGGGAACATCACAATGAGCAGTTCTTC
CDR3: CASSFSGEHHNEQFF

size: NA
J: TRBJ2-7
V: TRBV7-2
D: NA
DNA: TGTGCCAGCAGCCCTGGAGTAGGCGGGTTCTACGAGCAGTACTTC
CDR3: CASSPGVGGFYEQYF

size: NA
J: TRBJ1-3
V: TRBV28
D: NA
DNA: TGTGCCAGCAGCTCCGGACAAAGCTCTGGAAACACCATATATTTT
CDR3: CASSSGQSSGNTIYF

size: NA
J: TRBJ2-1
V: TRBV2
D: TRBD1
DNA: TGTGCCAGCGGCTCACAGGGGATGTCCTACAATGAGCAGTTCTTC
CDR3: CASGSQGMSYNEQFF

size: NA
J: TRBJ2-3
V: TRBV13
D: NA
DNA: TGTGCCAGCAGCTTAGTTGGGCTAGCCCGCACAGATACGCAGTATTTT
CDR3: CASSLVGLARTDTQYF

size: NA
J: TRBJ1-5
V: TRBV5-6
D: TRBD1
DNA: TGTGCCAGCAGCTTGGGGGACAGGGACAATCAGCCCCAGCATTTT
CDR3: CASSLGDRDNQPQHF

size: NA
J: TRBJ1-1
V: TRBV5-6
D: NA
DNA: TGTGCCAGCAGCTTGGTGCTGGGCTGGGAGACTGAAGCTTTCTTT
CDR3: CASSLVLGWETEAFF

size: NA
J: TRBJ1-1
V: TRBV10-3
D: NA
DNA: TGTGCCATCAGTGACCATCGGACAGAAATGAACACTGAAGCTTTCTTT
CDR3: CAISDHRTEMNTEAFF

size: NA
J: TRBJ2-5
V: TRBV28
D: TRBD1
DNA: TGTGCCAGCAGTATACTACCCGCAGGACAGGGGAAGGGGAAGACCCAGTACTTC
CDR3: CASSILPAGQGKGKTQYF

size: NA
J: TRBJ2-3
V: TRBV12-3/TRBV12-4
D: NA
DNA: TGTGCCAGCAGTTTCCGGGACAATCAGTATTTT
CDR3: CASSFRDNQYF

size: NA
J: TRBJ2-7
V: TRBV11-2
D: NA
DNA: TGTGCCAGCAGCTTAGGAGTCCTTGGGCGCGAGCAGTACTTC
CDR3: CASSLGVLGREQYF

size: once
J: TRBJ2-5
V: TRBV9
D: NA
DNA: TGTGCCAGCAGCTCTAGCGCAGCCCGTTTGGGCGAGACCCAGTACTTC
CDR3: CASSSSAARLGETQYF

size: once
J: TRBJ2-7
V: TRBV29-1
D: NA
DNA: TGCAGCGCAAAACGGGGGTTAACCTACGAGCAGTACTTC
CDR3: CSAKRGLTYEQYF

size: NA
J: TRBJ1-2
V: TRBV9
D: NA
DNA: TGTGCCAGCACCCCGATTTCCGGGCCTAGCAGCTATGGCTACACCTTC
CDR3: CASTPISGPSSYGYTF

size: NA
J: TRBJ2-1
V: TRBV11-2
D: TRBD2
DNA: TGTGCCAGCAGCTCGACAATCGGGACTAGAATGGGCAATGAGCAGTTCTTC
CDR3: CASSSTIGTRMGNEQFF

size: NA
J: TRBJ2-3
V: TRBV28
D: NA
DNA: TGTGCCAGCAGTTTAAGTGGTGTGGGGCGAGACACAGATACGCAGTATTTT
CDR3: CASSLSGVGRDTDTQYF

size: NA
J: TRBJ2-2
V: TRBV5-1
D: NA
DNA: TGCGCCAGCAGCCCGGACTCGATGAACACCGGGGAGCTGTTTTTT
CDR3: CASSPDSMNTGELFF

size: NA
J: TRBJ1-3
V: TRBV7-8
D: NA
DNA: TGTGCCAGCAGCTTACTTTTTACTACCATAGGAAACACCATATATTTT
CDR3: CASSLLFTTIGNTIYF

size: NA
J: TRBJ2-3
V: TRBV19
D: NA
DNA: TGTGCCAGTAGGCAGGGTTCGGATACGCAGTATTTT
CDR3: CASRQGSDTQYF

size: NA
J: TRBJ2-1
V: TRBV7-9
D: NA
DNA: TGTGCCAGCGTGAGGAGGGATTTAACCTACAATGAGCAGTTCTTC
CDR3: CASVRRDLTYNEQFF

size: few
J: TRBJ2-2
V: TRBV19
D: TRBD2
DNA: TGTGCCAGTAGTAGCGGGAGGGCCCCCGGGGAGCTGTTTTTT
CDR3: CASSSGRAPGELFF

size: NA
J: TRBJ1-2
V: TRBV9
D: NA
DNA: TGTGCCAGCAGCGTAGCGGCAGGGGAGGGCTATGGCTACACCTTC
CDR3: CASSVAAGEGYGYTF

size: few
J: TRBJ2-7
V: TRBV18
D: NA
DNA: TGTGCCAGCTCACTCGCCCAGGGGCGCGAGCAGTACTTC
CDR3: CASSLAQGREQYF

size: NA
J: TRBJ2-7
V: TRBV6-5
D: TRBD1
DNA: TGTGCCAGCAGTTCCTACGGGACAGGGGCTATCGAGCAGTACTTC
CDR3: CASSSYGTGAIEQYF

size: NA
J: TRBJ1-3
V: TRBV6-5
D: NA
DNA: TGTGCCAGCACAACAGGGATTTTCGGAAACACCATATATTTT
CDR3: CASTTGIFGNTIYF

size: NA
J: TRBJ1-6
V: TRBV15
D: NA
DNA: TGTGCCACCAGCGCCCCGGGGGCAGATAATTCACCCCTCCACTTT
CDR3: CATSAPGADNSPLHF

size: NA
J: TRBJ2-6
V: TRBV5-4
D: TRBD2
DNA: TGTGCCAGCAGCCCGGGACTAGCGGGAAGCTCTGGGGCCAACGTCCTGACTTTC
CDR3: CASSPGLAGSSGANVLTF

size: NA
J: TRBJ2-7
V: TRBV27
D: NA
DNA: TGTGCCAGCAGTTTGAACCGGGATTCGTCCTACGAGCAGTACTTC
CDR3: CASSLNRDSSYEQYF

size: NA
J: TRBJ2-3
V: TRBV28
D: TRBD2
DNA: TGTGCCAGCAGTTACCTGAGACTAGCGGGAGTGGGTGTGGATACGCAGTATTTT
CDR3: CASSYLRLAGVGVDTQYF

size: once
J: TRBJ2-4
V: TRBV4-3
D: NA
DNA: TGCGCCAGCAGCCAAAAATGGGGTCCCGGGAACATTCAGTACTTC
CDR3: CASSQKWGPGNIQYF

size: NA
J: TRBJ2-3
V: TRBV5-6
D: NA
DNA: TGTGCCAGCAGCTTGGGCGCGGATACGCAGTATTTT
CDR3: CASSLGADTQYF

size: NA
J: TRBJ1-2
V: TRBV2
D: TRBD1
DNA: TGTGCCAGCAGTGAAGTTCCCGGGACAGGGTATGGCTACACCTTC
CDR3: CASSEVPGTGYGYTF

size: once
J: TRBJ2-7
V: TRBV19
D: NA
DNA: TGTGCCAGTAGTTCCGGACCGGGTGGGTACGAGCAGTACTTC
CDR3: CASSSGPGGYEQYF

size: NA
J: TRBJ2-5
V: TRBV6-2/TRBV6-3
D: NA
DNA: TGTGCCAGCAGTTACTCGGTGACCGGGGGCCAAGAGACCCAGTACTTC
CDR3: CASSYSVTGGQETQYF

size: few
J: TRBJ2-3
V: TRBV9
D: TRBD2
DNA: TGTGCCAGCAGCGTAGCTGGGGCGGGAGGGGATGTAGATACGCAGTATTTT
CDR3: CASSVAGAGGDVDTQYF

size: once
J: TRBJ2-5
V: TRBV18
D: NA
DNA: TGTGCCAGCTCACCCCCAGGGGACCTAGGGGAGACCCAGTACTTC
CDR3: CASSPPGDLGETQYF

size: NA
J: TRBJ2-5
V: TRBV3-1/TRBV3-2
D: TRBD2
DNA: TGTGCCAGCAGTCGGACTAGCGGGAGGAAAGAGACCCAGTACTTC
CDR3: CASSRTSGRKETQYF

size: NA
J: TRBJ2-3
V: TRBV10-1
D: TRBD1
DNA: TGCGCCAGCAGTACAACACGGACAGGGCGAAGCACAGATACGCAGTATTTT
CDR3: CASSTTRTGRSTDTQYF

size: NA
J: TRBJ2-7
V: TRBV6-1
D: NA
DNA: TGTGCCAGCAGTGAATCTCAAGCCTACGAGCAGTACTTC
CDR3: CASSESQAYEQYF